The 9 T cell receptor beta chains below were found in one sample sequenced in a study of cytomegalovirus exposure and HLA in healthy donors (dated by TCRdb to about 2017). Library construction relied on the immunoSEQ multiplex PCR assay. For the multiplex PCR, a mixture combining 60 forward primers for TCR Vbeta segments and 13 reverse primers for TCR Jbeta segments was used. TCRdb stores this immuneACCESS table with in-frame sequences only. Part of the clones is absent; in the studies checked, under half of the shortfall reflects unresolved V genes, and no reason is known for the rest. This sample holds more than 95,000 clones; around 80% were observed only once. In total, the top ten clones hold 1.5% to 2% of the sample. The sample taken for sequencing was PBMCs. The source of these receptors is a woman aged 40-49 years in good health and CMV-seronegative.

The chain recombines TRBV6-5 with TRBJ1-2; perhaps TRBD1 as D (5 bases). CDR3 length: 12 amino acids. Trimming pared 5 bases from V and 8 bases from J, leaving 12 bases between. Germline lookup yields CDR1 MNHEY and CDR2 SVGAGI. This chain's CDR3 is CASSLVGGGYTF. For the CDR3, the DNA is TGTGCCAGCAGTCTCGTCGGGGGGGGCTACACCTTC.

The chain couples TRBV5-1 to TRBJ2-2, with D perhaps matching TRBD1 (5 bases). V was cut by 5 bases and J by 4 bases, with 12 bases left in between. Germline CDR1 SGHRS, CDR2 YFSETQ. The CDR3 runs to 14 residues. CDR3: CASSLRQSTGELFF. The CDR3 nucleotides read TGCGCCAGCAGTTTGAGACAGAGCACCGGGGAGCTGTTTTTT. The full variable domain, its missing parts supplied by reference TRBV5-1 and TRBJ2-2, is KAGVTQTPRYLIKTRGQQVTLSCSPISGHRSVSWYQQTPGQGLQFLFEYFSETQRNKGNFPGRFSGRQFSNSRSEMNVSTLELGDSALYLCASSLRQSTGELFFGEGSRLTVL.

Worth noting for this clone: This sample includes further DNA sequences coding for the same CDR3. This chain links TRBV28 with TRBJ1-3; D call uncertain. Germline values: CDR1 MDHEN, CDR2 SYDVKM. The CDR3 is 14 residues long. V was trimmed by 4 bases and J by 1 base, leaving 8 bases between them. The CDR3 spells CASSSPGSGNTIYF. The CDR3 DNA sequence: TGTGCCAGCAGTTCCCCCGGGTCTGGAAACACCATATATTTT.

The chain is built from TRBV10-3 and TRBJ1-5; D remains ambiguous. Germline loops: CDR1 ENHRY, CDR2 SYGVKD. The CDR3 spans 13 residues. V was pared by 3 bases and J by 5 bases, with 8 bases between. Here the CDR3 reads CAISELGYQPQHF. Written as DNA, the CDR3 is TGTGCCATCAGTGAACTTGGTTATCAGCCCCAGCATTTT.

This clone was observed once. This chain uses TRBV19 with TRBJ2-1; 9 bases match TRBD2. The V and J ends lost 2 bases and 4 bases, in that order; junction bases with no gene match: 3. The CDR3 sequence is 15 residues long. Germline V gene lookup returns CDR1 LNHDA and CDR2 SQIVND (reference sequence). In nucleotides, the CDR3 is TGTGCCAGTAGTATATTGACTAGCGGATACAATGAGCAGTTCTTC. It translates to CASSILTSGYNEQFF.

The chain has TRBV18 and TRBJ2-7; weak D call: TRBD2 (6 bases). Germline V gene data show CDR1 as KGHSH and CDR2 as LQKENI. V lost 5 bases, J lost 2 bases, and 16 bases lay in between. This CDR3 is built from 15 residues. The CDR3 here is CASSESSGTAYEQYF. Written as DNA, the CDR3 is TGTGCCAGCTCAGAAAGTAGCGGCACGGCCTACGAGCAGTACTTC.

The chain recombines TRBV9 with TRBJ2-1, with D possibly being TRBD1 (5 bases). This CDR3 has 15 amino acids. V lost 0 bases and J 8 bases, leaving 15 bases between the germline ends. The germline CDR1 and CDR2 sequences are SGDLS and YYNGEE. This CDR3 reads CASSVGVQGRDEQFF. CDR3 bases: TGTGCCAGCAGCGTAGGGGTCCAGGGAAGGGATGAGCAGTTCTTC.

J is TRBJ2-7 and V is TRBV28, with D tentatively TRBD2 (5 bases). The CDR3 runs 17 residues. The V and J ends lost 1 base and 0 bases respectively, with 16 bases between them. CDR1 MDHEN and CDR2 SYDVKM come from the germline V gene. DNA of the CDR3: TGTGCCAGCAGTTTATCGGAGCTACGGCGGGCCTCCTACGAGCAGTACTTC. Residues: CASSLSELRRASYEQYF.

There are a few counts of this clone. V gene TRBV11-2 combines with J gene TRBJ2-2, with TRBD2 as a possible D gene (7 bases). Per the germline V gene, CDR1 is SGHAT and CDR2 is FQNNGV. V lost 7 bases, J lost 0 bases, and 12 bases lay in between. This CDR3 comprises 15 residues. The CDR3: CASTGGRANTGELFF. The CDR3 DNA is TGTGCCAGCACCGGGGGGCGGGCGAACACCGGGGAGCTGTTTTTT.